The rows below give T cell receptor beta chains drawn from one sample of a study of blood T cell repertoires in COVID-19. Clones were sequenced by immunoSEQ multiplex PCR, and TCRdb holds only the in-frame ones, with some missing. The sample lists about 250,000 clones; 87% were seen once. Sequenced sample: PBMCs or T cells enriched from blood (not recorded which). Every receptor here comes from a young woman with acute COVID-19. Both conserved end residues are part of each CDR3. Clone size is not always given. Where it is, it says once, few, many or a class for expanded clones.

V	J	size	CDR3
TRBV7-9	TRBJ2-2	-	CASSVGGFPANTGELFF
TRBV29-1	TRBJ2-1	-	CSVEWSRTRVYNEQFF
TRBV25-1	TRBJ2-5	-	CASSESGGDLKTQYF
TRBV18	TRBJ2-7	-	CASSLLHSQTSYEQYF
TRBV5-4	TRBJ2-5	-	CASSLRRGGPETQYF
TRBV7-2	TRBJ1-5	-	CASSLGQNQPQHF
TRBV5-8	TRBJ2-3	once	CASSPGDRIYTDTQYF
TRBV4-1	TRBJ2-1	-	CASSRPTSDYRRNEQFF
TRBV5-1	TRBJ2-5	-	CASSVTRDSQETQYF
TRBV30	TRBJ2-2	-	CAWRTGDVAGELFF
TRBV4-1	TRBJ1-2	-	CASSRAATPGYGYTF
TRBV27	TRBJ2-2	-	CASSLGQGLRGTGELFF
TRBV14	TRBJ2-7	-	CASSTGTGSSYEQYF
TRBV4-3	TRBJ2-7	-	CASSQENGGFEQYF
TRBV27	TRBJ2-2	-	CASSLGLTVNTGELFF
TRBV3-1/TRBV3-2	TRBJ1-2	-	CASSQDPQGYYGYTF
TRBV19	TRBJ2-5	-	CASSPQGAETQYF
TRBV7-2	TRBJ1-1	-	CASSIMTGARSEAFF
TRBV5-4	TRBJ2-1	-	CASSSSAGGPLFEQFF
TRBV4-2	TRBJ2-5	-	CASSPQQYQETQYF
TRBV4-3	TRBJ2-3	-	CASSQDPKPSAISTDTQYF
TRBV10-3	TRBJ2-1	-	CAVTGGNEQFF
TRBV5-4	TRBJ2-1	-	CASSLSSNEQFF
TRBV21-1	TRBJ2-5	-	CADFSRGRETQYF
TRBV10-3	TRBJ2-3	-	CAISEMGGGTDTQYF